The TCR beta chain described here comes from a study of regulatory T cells in long-lasting Graves disease. Time point described: persistent/refractory GD, antithyroid drugs over 5 years with positive TRAb. Preparation of the TCR library used RNA extracted from PBMCs. This clonotype has more than one count but fewer than ten. Construction of the TCR beta libraries employed iRepertoire HTBI primers in conjunction with Arm-PCR of CDR3 regions. Each CDR3 protein gets one entry after TCRdb re-called the multiplex PCR reads with MiXCR. Of about 290,000 distinct CDR3 sequences listed, under 25% are singletons. The CDR3 consists of 13 residues. Germline assignment: CDR1 LGHDT and CDR2 YNNKEL (reference sequence). V was cut by 2 bases and J by 6 bases, with 11 bases left in between.

The rearrangement joins TRBV3-1 to TRBJ2-7; TRBD1 might be the D (6 bases). The sequence was collected from a female donor with Graves disease. The sequenced sample was peripheral blood mononuclear cells (PBMCs), obtained when the disease was refractory, from a patient treated with antithyroid drugs. CDR3 sequence (DNA): TGTGCCAGCAGCCAACCACAGGGTGGCGAGCAGTACTTC. It encodes CASSQPQGGEQYF.